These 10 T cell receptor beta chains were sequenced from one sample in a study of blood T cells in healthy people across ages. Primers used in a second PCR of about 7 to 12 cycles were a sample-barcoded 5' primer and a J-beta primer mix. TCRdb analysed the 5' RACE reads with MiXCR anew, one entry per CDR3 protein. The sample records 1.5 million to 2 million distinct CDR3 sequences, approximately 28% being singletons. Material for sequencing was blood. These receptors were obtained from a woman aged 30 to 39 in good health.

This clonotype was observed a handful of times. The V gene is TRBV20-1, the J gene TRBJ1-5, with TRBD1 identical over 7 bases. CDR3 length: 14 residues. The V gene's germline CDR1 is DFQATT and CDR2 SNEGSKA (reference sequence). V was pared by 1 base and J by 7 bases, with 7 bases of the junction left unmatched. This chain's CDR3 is CSARGQGWRQPQHF. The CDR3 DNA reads TGCAGTGCTAGAGGACAGGGTTGGAGGCAGCCCCAGCATTTT.

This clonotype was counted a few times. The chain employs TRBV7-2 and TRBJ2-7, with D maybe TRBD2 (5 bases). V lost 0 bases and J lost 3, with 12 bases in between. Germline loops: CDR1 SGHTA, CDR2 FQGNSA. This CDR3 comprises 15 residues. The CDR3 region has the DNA TGTGCCAGCAGCTTAGCCCCCGGGAATATCTACGAGCAGTACTTC. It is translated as CASSLAPGNIYEQYF.

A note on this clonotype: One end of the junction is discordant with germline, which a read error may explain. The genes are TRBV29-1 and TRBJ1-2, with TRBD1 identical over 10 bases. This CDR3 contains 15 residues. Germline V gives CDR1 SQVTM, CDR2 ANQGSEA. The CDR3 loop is CGVAKGTGAPYGYTF. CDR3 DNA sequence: TGCGGCGTCGCTAAAGGGACAGGGGCCCCCTATGGCTACACCTTC.

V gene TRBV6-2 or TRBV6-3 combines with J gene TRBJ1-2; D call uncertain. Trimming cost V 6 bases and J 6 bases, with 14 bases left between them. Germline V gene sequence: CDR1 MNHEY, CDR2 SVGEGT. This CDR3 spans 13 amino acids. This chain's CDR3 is CASRSSRLHGYTF. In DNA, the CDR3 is TGTGCCAGCAGGTCCTCTCGGCTGCATGGCTACACCTTC.

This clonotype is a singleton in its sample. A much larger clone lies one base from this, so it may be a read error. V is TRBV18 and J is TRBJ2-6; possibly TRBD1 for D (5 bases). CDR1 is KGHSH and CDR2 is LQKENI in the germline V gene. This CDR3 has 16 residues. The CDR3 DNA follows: TGTGCCAGCTCACCGCGGCAGACCTCTGGGGCCAACGTCCGGACTTTC. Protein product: CASSPRQTSGANVRTF.

CDR3 region: CASGTGTPTTEAFF. The DNA for the CDR3 is TGCGCCAGCGGGACCGGGACGCCGACCACTGAAGCTTTCTTT. This rearrangement joins TRBV5-1 to TRBJ1-1, with D possibly TRBD1 on 5 matching bases. CDR1 is SGHRS, CDR2 YFSETQ, per germline. This CDR3 comprises 14 residues. V shed 7 bases and J shed 4 bases, with 17 bases lying between them.

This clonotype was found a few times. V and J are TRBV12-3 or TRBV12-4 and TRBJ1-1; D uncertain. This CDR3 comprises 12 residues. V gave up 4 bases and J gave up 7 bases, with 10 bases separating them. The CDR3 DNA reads TGTGCCAGCAGTTCGATATTGGGTGAAGCTTTCTTT. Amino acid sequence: CASSSILGEAFF.

The CDR3: CASSIGQGGYTF. The CDR3 DNA reads as TGTGCCAGCAGCATAGGACAGGGAGGCTACACCTTC. The chain is built from TRBV5-5 and TRBJ1-2; TRBD1 matches 8 bases. The CDR3 is 12 residues long. V was pared by 4 bases and J by 8 bases, with 4 bases of the junction left unmatched. The V gene's germline CDR1 is SGHKS and CDR2 YYEKEE (reference sequence).

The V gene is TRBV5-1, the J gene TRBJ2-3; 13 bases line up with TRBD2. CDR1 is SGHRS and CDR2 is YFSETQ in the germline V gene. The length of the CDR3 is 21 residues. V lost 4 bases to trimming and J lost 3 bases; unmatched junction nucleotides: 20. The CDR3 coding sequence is TGCGCCAGCAGCCCGGAGGGCCAAGGACACGGACTAGCGGGAGTAACAGATACGCAGTATTTT. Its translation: CASSPEGQGHGLAGVTDTQYF.

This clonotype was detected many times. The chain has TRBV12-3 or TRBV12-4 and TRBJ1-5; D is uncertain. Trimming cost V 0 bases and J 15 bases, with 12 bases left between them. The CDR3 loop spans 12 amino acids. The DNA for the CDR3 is TGTGCCAGCAGTTTAGCGGGAGAACGGAGGCATTTT. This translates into CASSLAGERRHF.